This entry features one TCR beta chain sequence. The clone's antigen remains unknown. Base qualities are not recorded, but no much larger clone differs from it by a single base. The data were obtained in a study of blood T cell repertoires in COVID-19 (dated by TCRdb to about 2020). Background on the whole study: Samples from collaborators originated in the United States, Italy and Spain and spanned both the acute and convalescent phases of COVID-19. Where available, HLA class I and class II types were obtained from metadata supplied by the sample provider rather than from assay-based typing. The material from the prospective study consisted of cDNA or gDNA derived from T cells, B-cell-depleted T cells, or PBMCs. Subjects who had been exposed to COVID-19, were actively infected with it, or had recovered from it provided the deeply sampled blood TCRbeta repertoires that made up the dataset. The repertoires were released in a freely available public database meant as a resource for research on the immune response to SARS-CoV-2. Samples were obtained from the ongoing ImmuneRACE study (first 160 participants) and from 1,254 subjects provided by 6 global collaborators. A de-identified subject ID, COVID-19 status, age in years and sex were almost always included in the sample metadata.

Beyond this particular receptor, the publication reports: Clinical and demographic metadata were provided uncurated, with the amount varying by source and participant.

The immunoSEQ Assay, a bias-controlled multiplex PCR, was used to amplify TCRbeta CDR3 regions from genomic DNA. Per the original workflow: The number of nucleated cells in each sample was estimated from the amplification of reference gene primers within the assay. To quantify the absolute abundance of each unique TCRbeta CDR3 rearrangement, sequence reads were collapsed and filtered. For each sample, productive Simpson clonality was calculated by taking the square root of Simpson's diversity index across productive rearrangements. TCRdb re-hosts the immuneACCESS table, in-frame sequences only. Its copies lack some clones; in the studies checked, an unresolved V gene accounts for under half of them, and the cause for the rest is not known. The V and J calls and clone size are taken from that table; D and trimming were inferred from the DNA. The table for this sample lists a few hundred thousand clones; 85% to 90% of them were counted only once. The ten largest clones represent approximately 6.8% of the sample.

V is shortened by 5 bases, J by 6 bases, and the region joining them spans 18 bases. CDR1 SGHNT and CDR2 YENEEA were looked up in the germline V gene. Including the terminal cysteine and phenylalanine, the CDR3 comprises 15 residues. Only the CDR3 part of the read is kept: 45 bases, read in frame from the first base. Whole blood was collected in K2EDTA tubes by collaborating institutions according to the institutions' own protocols. For TCRbeta analysis, collaborators shipped samples as frozen whole blood, isolated PBMCs, or DNA extracted from either of those sample types. The origin of this receptor is a woman between 70 and 85 years old with active or convalescent COVID-19. Source material: peripheral blood. The chain couples TRBV11-3 to TRBJ2-3; too little of a D gene remains to name it. The nucleotide sequence is given as TGTGCCAGCAGCCCCGGAGCCTTGGATCTGGATACGCAGTATTTT. Translated, it gives CASSPGALDLDTQYF.